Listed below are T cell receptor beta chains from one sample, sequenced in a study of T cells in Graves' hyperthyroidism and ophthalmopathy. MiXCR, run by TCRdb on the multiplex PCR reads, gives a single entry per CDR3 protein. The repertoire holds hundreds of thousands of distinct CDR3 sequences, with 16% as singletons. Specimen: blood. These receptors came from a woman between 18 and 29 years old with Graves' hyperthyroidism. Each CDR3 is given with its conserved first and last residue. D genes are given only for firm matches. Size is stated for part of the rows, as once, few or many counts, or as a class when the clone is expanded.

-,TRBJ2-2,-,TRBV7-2,TGTGCCAGCAGCTTATTTCCTCGAGCGGGGGAGCTGTTTTTT,CASSLFPRAGELFF
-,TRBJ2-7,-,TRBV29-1,TGCAGCGTTGAAGGCCCGGCCCTCTACGAGCAGTACTTC,CSVEGPALYEQYF
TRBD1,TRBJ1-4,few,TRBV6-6,TGTGCCAGCAGTTACTCGACAGGGGGCTCTGAAAAACTGGTTTTT,CASSYSTGGSEKLVF
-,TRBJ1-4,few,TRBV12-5,TGTGCTATGTACCGCCACTACCTTGAAAAACTGTTTTTT,CAMYRHYLEKLFF
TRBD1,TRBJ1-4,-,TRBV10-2,TGCGCCAGCAGAGACAGGGCAACTAATGAAAAACTGTTTTTT,CASRDRATNEKLFF
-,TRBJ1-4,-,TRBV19,TGTGCCAGTAGTATACAGTTTAATGAAAAACTGTTTTTT,CASSIQFNEKLFF
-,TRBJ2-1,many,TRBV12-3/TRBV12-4,TGTGCCAGCAGTTTGACCCTCATGGGGGGCGTCGAGCAGTTCTTC,CASSLTLMGGVEQFF
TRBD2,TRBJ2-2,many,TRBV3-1,TGTGCCAGCAGTCAACTAGCGCCCACCGGGGAGCTGTTTTTT,CASSQLAPTGELFF
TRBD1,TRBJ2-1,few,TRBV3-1,TGTGCCAGCAGCCAAGGACCCGGGACAGCATACAATGAGCAGTTCTTC,CASSQGPGTAYNEQFF
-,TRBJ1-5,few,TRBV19,TGTGCCAGTAGAGAATACAATCAGCCCCAGCATTTT,CASREYNQPQHF
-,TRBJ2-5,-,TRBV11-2,TGTGCCAGCAGCGTTGACAAGTACCAAGAGACCCAGTACTTC,CASSVDKYQETQYF
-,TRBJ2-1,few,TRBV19,TGTGCCAGTAGGCCCAGGAGTGGTTTTGTGAATGAGCAGTTCTTC,CASRPRSGFVNEQFF
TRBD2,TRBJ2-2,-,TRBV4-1,TGCGCCAGCAGCCAGTGGACGGGGAGGGAAACCGGGGAGCTGTTTTTT,CASSQWTGRETGELFF
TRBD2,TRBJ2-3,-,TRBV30,TGTGCCTGGAGTGTAGTACCTTGGCGGGAGAACGCAGATACGCAGTATTTT,CAWSVVPWRENADTQYF
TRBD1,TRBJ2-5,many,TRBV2,TGTGCCAGCAGTGGGACAGGGTCAGGGGAGACCCAGTACTTC,CASSGTGSGETQYF
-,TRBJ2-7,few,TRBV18,TGTGCCAGCTCATCAGACAACGAGCAGTACTTC,CASSSDNEQYF
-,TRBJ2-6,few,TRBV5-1,TGCGCCAGCAAACGACAGGTCTCTGGGGCCAACGTCCTGACTTTC,CASKRQVSGANVLTF
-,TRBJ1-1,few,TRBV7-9,TGTGCCAGCAGCATAGCCGGGTTAGAAGCTTTCTTT,CASSIAGLEAFF
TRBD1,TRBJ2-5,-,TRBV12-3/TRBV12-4,TGTGCCAGCAGTTTATCAGGGACAGAAGAGACCCAGTACTTC,CASSLSGTEETQYF
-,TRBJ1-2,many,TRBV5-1,TGCGCCAGCAGCTTGGATTCTACCTCCTATGGCTACACCTTC,CASSLDSTSYGYTF
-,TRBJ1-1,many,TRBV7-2,TGCGCCAGCAGCTTGGGGAGGGCGAACACTGAAGCTTTCTTT,CASSLGRANTEAFF
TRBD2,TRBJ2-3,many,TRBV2,TGTGCCAGCAGAGCCTTGTCGACTAGCGGGAGTGGCACAGATACGCAGTATTTT,CASRALSTSGSGTDTQYF
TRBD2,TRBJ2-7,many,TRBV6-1,TGTGCCAGCACCACGGGACTAGCCACCAACGAGCAGTACTTC,CASTTGLATNEQYF
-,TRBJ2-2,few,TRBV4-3,TGCGCCAGCAGCCAAGTGTGGGGGGAGATCGGCGGGGAGCTGTTTTTT,CASSQVWGEIGGELFF
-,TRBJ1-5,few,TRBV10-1,TGCGCCAGCAGACAGACCCGGGACGGCGGTTTGAATCAGCCCCAGCATTTT,CASRQTRDGGLNQPQHF
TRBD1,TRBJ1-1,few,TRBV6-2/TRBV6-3,TGTGCCAGCAGTACCACAGGGGGCGCAGGAACTGAAGCTTTCTTT,CASSTTGGAGTEAFF
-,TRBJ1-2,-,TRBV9,TGTGCCAGCAGCGTAGACAGTTTTGGCTACACCTTC,CASSVDSFGYTF